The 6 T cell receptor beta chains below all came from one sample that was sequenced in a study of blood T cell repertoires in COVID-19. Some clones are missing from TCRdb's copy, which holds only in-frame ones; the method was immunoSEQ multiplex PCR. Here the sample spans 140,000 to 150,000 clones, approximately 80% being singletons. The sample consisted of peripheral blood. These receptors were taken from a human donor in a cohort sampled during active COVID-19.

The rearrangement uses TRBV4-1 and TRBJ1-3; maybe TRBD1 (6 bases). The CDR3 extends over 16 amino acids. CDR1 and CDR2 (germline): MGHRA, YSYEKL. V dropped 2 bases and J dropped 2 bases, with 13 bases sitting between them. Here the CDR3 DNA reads TGCGCCAGCAGCCAAAGTAATCCAGGGGCTGGAAACACCATATATTTT. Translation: CASSQSNPGAGNTIYF.

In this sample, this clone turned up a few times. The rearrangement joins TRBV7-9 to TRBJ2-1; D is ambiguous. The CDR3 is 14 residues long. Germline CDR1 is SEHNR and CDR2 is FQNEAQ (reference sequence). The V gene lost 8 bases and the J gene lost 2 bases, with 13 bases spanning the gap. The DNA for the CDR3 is TGTGCCAGCTCCGGGTATTCACCCTACAATGAGCAGTTCTTC. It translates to CASSGYSPYNEQFF. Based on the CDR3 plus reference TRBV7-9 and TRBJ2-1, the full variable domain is DTGVSQNPRHKITKRGQNVTFRCDPISEHNRLYWYRQTLGQGPEFLTYFQNEAQLEKSRLLSDRFSAERPKGSFSTLEIQRTEQGDSAMYLCASSGYSPYNEQFFGPGTRLTVL.

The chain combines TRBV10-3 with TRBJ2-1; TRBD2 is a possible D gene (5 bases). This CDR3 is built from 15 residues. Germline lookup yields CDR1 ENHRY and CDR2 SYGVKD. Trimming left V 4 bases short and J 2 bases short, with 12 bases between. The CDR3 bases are TGTGCCATCAGTGGGACTCACGAGACCTACAATGAGCAGTTCTTC. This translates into CAISGTHETYNEQFF.

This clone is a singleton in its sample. The CDR3 coding sequence is TGCGCCAGCAGTCGGTCCCCGCCAAGTGAAAAACTGTTTTTT. The encoded protein is CASSRSPPSEKLFF. The V and J genes are TRBV5-1 and TRBJ1-4; D unclear. Germline CDR1 and CDR2: SGHRS and YFSETQ. The CDR3 has 14 amino acids. The V end was cut by 5 bases, the J end by 7 bases, with 15 bases between.

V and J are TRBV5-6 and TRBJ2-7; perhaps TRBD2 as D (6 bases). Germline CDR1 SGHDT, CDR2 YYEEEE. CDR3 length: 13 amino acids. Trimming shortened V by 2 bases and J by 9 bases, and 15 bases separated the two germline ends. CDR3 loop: CASSFGEVKWQYF. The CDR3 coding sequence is TGTGCCAGCAGCTTTGGGGAGGTCAAGTGGCAGTACTTC.

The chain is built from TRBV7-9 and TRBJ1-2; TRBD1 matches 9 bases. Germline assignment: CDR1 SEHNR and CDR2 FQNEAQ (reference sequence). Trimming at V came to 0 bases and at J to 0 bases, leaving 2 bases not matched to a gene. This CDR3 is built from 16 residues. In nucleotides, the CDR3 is TGTGCCAGCAGCTTAGCGCGGGACAGGGCTAACTATGGCTACACCTTC. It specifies CASSLARDRANYGYTF. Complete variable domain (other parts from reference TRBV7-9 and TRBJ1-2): DTGVSQNPRHKITKRGQNVTFRCDPISEHNRLYWYRQTLGQGPEFLTYFQNEAQLEKSRLLSDRFSAERPKGSFSTLEIQRTEQGDSAMYLCASSLARDRANYGYTFGSGTRLTVV.